These T cell receptor beta chains were read from a single sample in a study of OX40 agonist ivuxolimab in advanced cancers. Profiled with immunoSEQ multiplex PCR; TCRdb holds only in-frame clones, not every one. This table has roughly 23,000 clones, roughly 84% appearing once. The starting material was CD4+ or CD8+ T cells sorted from blood, obtained in a trial of the OX40 agonist ivuxolimab. The receptors originated from an adult with an advanced solid tumor such as melanoma, head and neck, liver or kidney cancer. Each CDR3 is given without its conserved first and last residue. Each record gives: clone size, J gene, V gene, D gene, CDR3 protein. D genes are given only for firm matches. Clone size, where shown, is once, few, many, or a class for clones that have expanded.

. | TRBJ2-7 | TRBV10-3 | . | ATTPNSYEQY
once | TRBJ2-1 | TRBV27 | . | ASSPTGYNEQF
. | TRBJ1-2 | TRBV6-1 | . | ASSDLGRGRYGYT
once | TRBJ1-2 | TRBV19 | . | ASSIDYTQGYT
. | TRBJ2-3 | TRBV7-2 | . | ASSLVGLNTDTQY
. | TRBJ1-1 | TRBV11-2 | . | ASSFFGGEGTEAF
. | TRBJ2-2 | TRBV27 | . | ASSFLNTGELF
. | TRBJ1-2 | TRBV19 | . | ASQGPGYGYT
. | TRBJ2-5 | TRBV6-5 | TRBD1 | ASRGNRGRRETQY
. | TRBJ2-2 | TRBV15 | . | ATSRGLGEWGELF
. | TRBJ1-2 | TRBV7-9 | . | ASTQSRPGIYGYT
. | TRBJ1-4 | TRBV27 | TRBD1 | ASSFTGGDEKLF
. | TRBJ1-2 | TRBV7-8 | . | ASSFGADPLYGYT
. | TRBJ2-1 | TRBV4-1 | TRBD2 | ASSQPGLAGESNEQF
. | TRBJ1-5 | TRBV4-3 | . | ASSRYYRDGNQPQH
. | TRBJ1-1 | TRBV7-9 | . | ASSLGNEAF
. | TRBJ2-7 | TRBV27 | . | ASSLAATYEQY
. | TRBJ2-7 | TRBV5-1 | TRBD1 | ASSYDRELYEQY
once | TRBJ2-5 | TRBV7-9 | . | ASSLAADEETQY
. | TRBJ2-7 | TRBV7-8 | TRBD2 | ASSLDRLAAYEQY
. | TRBJ1-1 | TRBV19 | . | ASKYGQNTEAF
. | TRBJ2-4 | TRBV7-9 | . | ASSLADQSQTKNIQY
. | TRBJ2-7 | TRBV27 | TRBD1 | ASGDRGGFYEQY
. | TRBJ2-7 | TRBV7-9 | . | ASSTWGDYEQY
. | TRBJ1-2 | TRBV5-6 | . | ASSLGSDYHYGYT
. | TRBJ2-3 | TRBV20-1 | . | SVPATDTQY
. | TRBJ1-2 | TRBV11-2 | TRBD1 | ASTATGDPYGYT
. | TRBJ2-2 | TRBV19 | . | ASSIQGNTGELF
. | TRBJ2-1 | TRBV19 | . | ASSKYIAELNNEQF
. | TRBJ2-1 | TRBV7-8 | TRBD2 | ASSLSRTSYNEQF
. | TRBJ2-7 | TRBV6-6 | . | ASSTGEFSEQY
. | TRBJ2-1 | TRBV5-1 | . | ASSLDSSYNEQF
. | TRBJ2-7 | TRBV7-9 | . | ASSPVPYEQY
. | TRBJ1-5 | TRBV10-3 | . | AISESGELNQPQH
few | TRBJ1-6 | TRBV27 | . | ASSIGAGFNSYNSPLH
. | TRBJ2-3 | TRBV7-8 | . | ASSLAPLGTDTQY